This TCR beta chain was obtained from a study of blood T cells in healthy people across ages (dated by TCRdb to the mid-2010s). About the study as a whole: In model experiments, template switching captured about one uniquely barcoded TCR beta cDNA molecule for every two T cells. Two additional independent replicas of 1 million unique cDNA reads from the same blood draw were analyzed for two donors (one aged 18 to 29 and one aged 80 or older). Donors were grouped into four age groups: young (average about 15 years), middle-aged (roughly 38), aged (about 60) and long-lived (approximately 75). To avoid experimental bias, donors of different ages were randomly spread across the sequencing lanes. The study measured age-related changes in TCR beta repertoire diversity using deep sequencing normalized with unique cDNA molecular identifiers. The study at large found these results: Estimates of total diversity based on one million sequenced T cells were considered lower bounds and underestimates. The percentage of naive T cells measured by flow cytometry correlated strongly with observed TCR beta diversity. Donor CMV infection status was unknown, potentially confounding age-related changes in expanded clonotypes. Conclusive comparison of naive and antigen-experienced compartments was prevented by the profiling of bulk unsorted PBMCs. Compared with the aged group, more naive CD4+ T cells, fewer expanded clones and increased TCR diversity were shown by the long-lived group, suggesting age selection. Observed TCR beta diversity per million T cells fell roughly linearly with age, and a significant reduction was already apparent by age around 40.

About this clonotype: What this receptor recognizes is not known. Base-call qualities are not available, and no considerably larger clone is one nucleotide away.

The 39 donors, aged about 6 to 95 years, were systemically healthy Caucasian individuals from Russia. Each donor gave roughly 11 milliliters of peripheral blood, drawn into EDTA-treated Vacutainer tubes. Ficoll-Paque density-gradient centrifugation was used to isolate PBMCs, with at least 7 million per sample. Total RNA was extracted from PBMCs with Trizol reagent, with at least 5.5 micrograms obtained per sample. For every donor, an aliquot of PBMCs went through flow cytometry to measure the percentages of naive CD45RAhigh/CD27high T cells. The protocol used for the library was 5' RACE. Sequencing took place on an Illumina HiSeq 2500. A second PCR of roughly 7 to 11 cycles was performed with a sample-barcoded 5' primer and a J-beta primer mix. A unique molecular identifier was introduced onto each TCR beta cDNA molecule by a template-switch 5' adaptor carrying 12 random nucleotides. Each sample yielded at least 2.5 million CDR3-containing paired-end reads. First-strand cDNA synthesis was performed from all RNA using the Mint cDNA synthesis kit, with priming by a TRBC-specific oligonucleotide. Following uracil-DNA glycosylase treatment, a first 18-cycle PCR with universal primers M1SS and BC2_uni_R was performed on all cDNA. For the original study's pipeline: Each sample was normalized by randomly selecting 1 million high-quality reads, each carrying a distinct molecular identifier. Instead of being binned into consensus sequences, reads with shared molecular identifiers were discarded. MiTCR, with a Q25 quality threshold and the strictest error-elimination algorithm, was used for CDR3 identification, clonotype clustering and error correction. A nonparametric unseen species model using Euler transformation provided a lower-bound estimate of total TCR beta diversity. TCRdb redid the processing of the public reads, applying fastp at Q25 and MiXCR, and retained in-frame beta chains. Rows merge per CDR3 protein into single entries with the most common DNA and genes. The V and J calls were determined by TCRdb, not by the authors. The sample data list roughly 900,000 distinct CDR3 sequences, and roughly 52% of these were observed just once. In total, the top ten clones hold 13% of the sample.

Looking up the germline V gene yields CDR1 SGHAT and CDR2 FQNNGV. Deletion took 0 bases off V and 4 bases off J, with a span of 15 bases between the germline ends. CDR3 length: 16 amino acids, cysteine to phenylalanine. Kept here is only the CDR3 DNA, which spans 48 bases and is read in frame from base 1. Sequencing was carried out using blood. This receptor was obtained from a man aged 25 to 40 in good health. This sequence uses TRBV11-2 and TRBJ1-2; the D gene is possibly TRBD1, with 6 bases matching. The CDR3 protein sequence reads: CASSLERGATGYGYTF. The nucleotides read TGTGCCAGCAGCTTAGAAAGGGGGGCGACTGGCTATGGCTACACCTTC. The entire variable domain, with the stretches around the CDR3 drawn from the reference TRBV11-2 and TRBJ1-2 proteins, is EAGVAQSPRYKIIEKRQSVAFWCNPISGHATLYWYQQILGQGPKLLIQFQNNGVVDDSQLPKDRFSAERLKGVDSTLKIQPAKLEDSAVYLCASSLERGATGYGYTFGSGTRLTVV.